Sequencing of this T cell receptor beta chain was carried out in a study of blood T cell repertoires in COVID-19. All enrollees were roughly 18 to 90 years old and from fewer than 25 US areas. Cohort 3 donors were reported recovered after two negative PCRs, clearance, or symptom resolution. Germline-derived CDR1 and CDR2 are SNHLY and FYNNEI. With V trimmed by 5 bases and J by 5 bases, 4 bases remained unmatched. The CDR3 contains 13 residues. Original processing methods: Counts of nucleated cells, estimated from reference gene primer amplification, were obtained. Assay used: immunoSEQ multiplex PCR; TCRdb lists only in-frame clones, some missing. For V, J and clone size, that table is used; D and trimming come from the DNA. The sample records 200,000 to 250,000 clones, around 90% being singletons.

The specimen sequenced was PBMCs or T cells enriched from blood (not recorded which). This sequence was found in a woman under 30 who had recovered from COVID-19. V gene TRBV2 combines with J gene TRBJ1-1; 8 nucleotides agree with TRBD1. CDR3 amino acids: CASSHRGRTEAFF. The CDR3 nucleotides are TGTGCCAGCAGTCACAGGGGGAGGACTGAAGCTTTCTTT.